These T cell receptor beta chains were read from a single sample in a study of T cell repertoires in cytomegalovirus infection. Antigen specificity for these receptors is unknown. One entry per CDR3 protein results from TCRdb running MiXCR on the reads. The sample contains about half a million distinct CDR3 sequences, 33% of which appear only once. This sample comprised cultured PBMCs, obtained from culture after CMV antigen stimulation. Receptors originate from a human donor in good health (CMV status not recorded). Some clones in this sample may be carry-over from other donors' samples. Both conserved end residues are part of each CDR3. The D gene is left open where the match is weak. Size is omitted from some rows. Given values are once, few, many or a class for expanded clones.

>16|-|TRBD2|TRBV5-6|TRBJ2-1
CASSLGTSFVYNEQFF
TGTGCCAGCAGCCTCGGGACTAGCTTCGTATACAATGAGCAGTTCTTC
>14|few|-|TRBV7-4|TRBJ2-3
CASSFGGTPDTQYF
TGTGCCAGCAGCTTTGGGGGGACGCCGGATACGCAGTATTTT
>15|-|-|TRBV12-3/TRBV12-4|TRBJ2-6
CASSFGGAGANVLIF
TGTGCCAGCAGTTTTGGAGGGGCTGGGGCCAACGTCCTGATTTTC
>22|few|TRBD1|TRBV4-3|TRBJ1-1
CASSQVPRLYRGQRGLDTEAFF
TGCGCCAGCAGCCAAGTCCCCCGCCTCTACCGGGGACAGCGCGGGTTGGACACTGAAGCTTTCTTT
>18|few|-|TRBV4-3|TRBJ2-3
CASSQGASGTRSTDTQYF
TGCGCCAGCAGCCAAGGTGCTTCCGGGACGCGCAGCACAGATACGCAGTATTTT
>12|-|-|TRBV10-2|TRBJ1-1
CASKLGQTEAFF
TGCGCCAGCAAATTAGGACAGACTGAAGCTTTCTTT
>15|-|TRBD2|TRBV4-1|TRBJ2-1
CASSQGGRWGNEQFF
TGCGCCAGCAGCCAAGGCGGGAGGTGGGGGAATGAGCAGTTCTTC
>15|-|-|TRBV6-6|TRBJ2-1
CASSRLVVTYNEQFF
TGTGCCAGCAGTCGGCTAGTAGTGACCTACAATGAGCAGTTCTTC
>13|-|-|TRBV6-6|TRBJ1-4
CASRTETNEKLFF
TGTGCCTCCCGGACGGAAACTAATGAAAAACTGTTTTTT
>14|few|-|TRBV4-1|TRBJ2-7
CASSQLLGIDEQYF
TGCGCCAGCAGCCAATTGTTGGGGATCGACGAGCAGTACTTC
>17|few|-|TRBV6-5|TRBJ2-1
CASSYWGAEGVYNEQFF
TGTGCCAGCAGTTACTGGGGTGCGGAGGGGGTCTACAATGAGCAGTTCTTC
>13|-|TRBD1|TRBV30|TRBJ1-3
CAWSRTGGNTIYF
TGTGCCTGGAGTCGGACAGGGGGCAACACCATATATTTT
>13|few|-|TRBV11-2|TRBJ1-6
CASASRTNSPLHF
TGTGCCAGCGCTTCACGAACAAATTCACCCCTCCACTTT
>15|-|TRBD1|TRBV7-3|TRBJ2-3
CASSPGQTITDTQYF
TGTGCCAGCAGCCCGGGACAGACTATCACAGATACGCAGTATTTT
>14|-|TRBD2|TRBV12-3/TRBV12-4|TRBJ2-3
CATRLAGAVDTQYF
TGTGCCACAAGACTAGCGGGAGCAGTAGATACGCAGTATTTT
>13|-|-|TRBV2|TRBJ2-1
CASSQDWNNEQFF
TGTGCCAGCAGTCAGGACTGGAACAATGAGCAGTTCTTC
>17|many|TRBD2|TRBV7-9|TRBJ2-3
CASRPNGTSGTPRTQYF
TGTGCCAGCAGACCTAACGGGACTAGCGGGACCCCCCGTACGCAGTATTTT
>14|-|-|TRBV6-6|TRBJ1-2
CASSYPDALYGYTF
TGTGCCAGCAGTTATCCCGACGCGCTCTATGGCTACACCTTC
>15|-|-|TRBV7-9|TRBJ1-4
CASSLAQGGNEKLFF
TGTGCCAGCAGCTTAGCCCAGGGAGGGAATGAAAAACTGTTTTTT
>15|-|TRBD1|TRBV20-1|TRBJ2-4
CSAQTTGGSKNIQYF
TGCAGTGCTCAAACCACAGGGGGCTCCAAAAACATTCAGTACTTC
>15|few|-|TRBV11-2|TRBJ1-1
CASSLNPGGDTEAFF
TGTGCCAGCAGCCTGAACCCCGGCGGGGACACTGAAGCTTTCTTT
>13|-|-|TRBV6-2/TRBV6-3|TRBJ2-1
CASSYSTGSEQFF
TGTGCCAGCAGTTATAGTACAGGGAGTGAGCAGTTCTTC
>16|-|-|TRBV28|TRBJ2-1
CASSLGPDSPGNEQFF
TGTGCCAGCAGCCTCGGACCGGACAGCCCGGGCAATGAGCAGTTCTTC